The clone carrying this T cell receptor (beta chain) was seen only a few times. V lost 5 bases, J lost 2 bases, and 8 bases stayed unmatched. Germline assignment: CDR1 SEHNR and CDR2 FQNEAQ (reference sequence). This CDR3 region has 15 residues. MiXCR, applied by TCRdb to the 5' RACE reads, yields one record per CDR3 protein. The table records 250,000 to 300,000 distinct CDR3 sequences, roughly 8% of them present only once. This sample was taken from a study of identical twins. These sequences were also reported in another study, on yellow fever vaccine responses in identical twins.

V is TRBV7-9 and J is TRBJ2-5, with TRBD1 identical over 7 bases. Sequencing input: CD8+ T cells sorted from blood. The receptor was derived from a young woman in good health. The CDR3 DNA sequence: TGTGCCAGCAGCCTCACCGGGACAGCTCAAGAGACCCAGTACTTC. Translated: CASSLTGTAQETQYF.